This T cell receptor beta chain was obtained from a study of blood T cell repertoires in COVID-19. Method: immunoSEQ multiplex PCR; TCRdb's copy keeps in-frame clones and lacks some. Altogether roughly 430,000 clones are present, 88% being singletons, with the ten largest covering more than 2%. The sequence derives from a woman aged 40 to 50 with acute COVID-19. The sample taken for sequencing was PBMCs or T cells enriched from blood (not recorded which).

CDR3 DNA sequence: TGTGCCAGCAGCGCCAAAGGGGGGGCCAGCTCCTACGAGCAGTACTTC. Its protein product is CASSAKGGASSYEQYF. The rearrangement joins TRBV3-1 (or the pseudogene TRBV3-2) to TRBJ2-7; the D gene is possibly TRBD2 (7 bases). The germline V gene encodes CDR1 LGHDT and CDR2 YNNKEL (reference sequence). V lost 5 bases and J lost 0, with 17 bases in between. The CDR3 length is 16 residues.